This TCR beta chain was documented in a study of shared T cell receptors in the human thymus. Using immunoSEQ multiplex PCR, the repertoire was profiled, and TCRdb retains in-frame clones only, with some absent. The repertoire holds about 660,000 clones, with 85% to 90% as singletons. Germline assignment: CDR1 MDHEN and CDR2 SYDVKM. The CDR3 has 16 amino acids. V was cut by 6 bases and J by 0 bases, with 17 bases left in between. The sample was also linked to a second study, of human thymus T cells. That study reports: As related research reported, thymic repertoires overlapped highly among unrelated individuals.

The gene calls are TRBV28 and TRBJ1-2; D remains ambiguous. The source material was thymocytes. The receptor was isolated from a boy under two years old with a congenital heart defect. This chain's CDR3 is CASSSLTFRANYGYTF. The CDR3 DNA is TGTGCCAGCAGCTCTCTTACGTTCCGAGCTAACTATGGCTACACCTTC.